The 27 T cell receptor beta chains given below trace back to one sample, sequenced in a study of CD8 T cells in ankylosing spondylitis. Their antigen targets remain unknown. General observations from the study: Roughly 8 highly homologous variants formed a TCR beta motif that appeared characteristic of ankylosing spondylitis blood.

TCRdb reprocessed the 5' RACE reads with MiXCR, giving one entry per CDR3 protein. In the table there are around 540,000 distinct CDR3 sequences, 9.5% to 15% of which are singletons. Sequenced: blood, either unsorted or a sorted T cell fraction (not recorded which). Receptors originate from a male donor with ankylosing spondylitis.

The chain uses TRBV19 and TRBJ1-4, with TRBD1 identical over 7 bases. CDR1 LNHDA and CDR2 SQIVND come from the germline V gene (reference sequence). This CDR3 has 16 amino acids. V gave up 5 bases and J gave up 0 bases; unmatched junction bases: 6. This chain's CDR3 is CASSYGTAATNEKLFF. DNA for the CDR3: TGTGCCAGTAGTTACGGGACAGCTGCAACTAATGAAAAACTGTTTTTT.

This clonotype has at least ten counts. The chain combines TRBV12-3 or TRBV12-4 with TRBJ2-3, with D perhaps assigned TRBD1 or TRBD2 (5 bases each). The CDR3 spans 14 residues. V lost 5 bases, J lost 7 bases, and 16 bases lay in between. The chain's CDR3 is CASSPGSSHYTQYF. The CDR3 nucleotides read TGTGCCAGCAGTCCAGGGAGCAGCCATTATACGCAGTATTTT.

As regards this clonotype: Possible read error: a much larger clone is one base away. The chain links TRBV29-1 to TRBJ2-5; 9 nucleotides align to TRBD2. Germline V gene sequence: CDR1 SQVTM, CDR2 ANQGSEA. V lost 0 bases to trimming and J lost 0 bases; unmatched junction nucleotides: 14. The CDR3 contains 19 residues. CDR3 residues: CSVEDVIASGTPYQETQYF. CDR3 coding DNA: TGCAGCGTTGAAGATGTAATAGCTAGCGGGACACCGTACCAAGAGACCCAGTACTTC.

This clonotype was seen more than once but under ten times. The rearrangement joins TRBV20-1 to TRBJ2-5, with TRBD2 identical over 12 bases. The CDR3 contains 14 residues. The trim removed 5 bases at V and 4 bases at J, leaving 5 bases unmatched. The V gene's germline CDR1 is DFQATT and CDR2 SNEGSKA (reference sequence). The CDR3 DNA sequence: TGCAGTGCTTCCAGACTAGCGGGAGCAGAGACCCAGTACTTC. As protein: CSASRLAGAETQYF.

This clonotype has ten or more counts. This chain links TRBV20-1 with TRBJ2-7; D could derive from TRBD1 or TRBD2 (5 bases each). Germline lookup yields CDR1 DFQATT and CDR2 SNEGSKA (reference sequence). The CDR3 consists of 16 residues. Trimming left V 0 bases short and J 2 bases short, with 17 bases between. The CDR3 is CSARDPGLPGTYEQYF. The CDR3, as DNA: TGCAGTGCTAGAGACCCGGGGCTCCCAGGGACCTACGAGCAGTACTTC.

This clonotype was picked up many times. This chain joins TRBV12-3 or TRBV12-4 and TRBJ2-5; 7 bases match TRBD2. The CDR3 extends over 13 amino acids. V lost 6 bases, J lost 6 bases, and 7 bases stayed unmatched. CDR3 protein: CASRGGRPQTQYF. CDR3 DNA: TGTGCCAGCAGGGGGGGGAGGCCCCAGACCCAGTACTTC.

This rearrangement joins TRBV5-1 to TRBJ2-6; unclear D gene. The V end lost 3 bases, the J end lost 4 bases, and 8 bases lay between the germline ends. There are 14 residues in the CDR3. Germline CDR1 and CDR2: SGHRS and YFSETQ. Written as DNA, the CDR3 is TGCGCCAGCAGCTCGTCTTGGGGGGCCAACGTCCTGACTTTC. This translates into CASSSSWGANVLTF.

This clonotype has at least ten counts. V usage is TRBV24-1 and J usage is TRBJ2-1, with 9 bases that match TRBD2. V gave up 9 bases and J gave up 5 bases; unmatched junction bases: 16. CDR1 KGHDR and CDR2 SFDVKD come from the germline V gene. This CDR3 contains 17 residues. The CDR3 loop is CATSGIVAGEWNNEQFF. The CDR3 DNA follows: TGTGCCACCTCCGGAATCGTAGCGGGAGAATGGAACAATGAGCAGTTCTTC.

This clonotype was found many times. The chain couples TRBV11-2 to TRBJ1-5, with 9 bases identical to TRBD1. This CDR3 spans 19 amino acids. CDR1 SGHAT and CDR2 FQNNGV come from the germline V gene. V was clipped by 1 base and J by 2 bases; unmatched bases: 12. The DNA of the CDR3 is TGTGCCAGCAGCTTAGGTTCACAGGGGGCGCCGATTGGCAATCAGCCCCAGCATTTT. Translated: CASSLGSQGAPIGNQPQHF. Full variable domain (rest looked up from reference TRBV11-2 and TRBJ1-5): EAGVAQSPRYKIIEKRQSVAFWCNPISGHATLYWYQQILGQGPKLLIQFQNNGVVDDSQLPKDRFSAERLKGVDSTLKIQPAKLEDSAVYLCASSLGSQGAPIGNQPQHFGDGTRLSIL.

The table lists this clonotype with a few counts. The chain couples TRBV20-1 to TRBJ2-5, with 9 bases fitting TRBD2. The CDR3 consists of 17 residues. CDR1 is DFQATT and CDR2 is SNEGSKA in the germline V gene (reference sequence). J was trimmed by 1 base and V by 6 bases; bases with no gene match: 15. The CDR3 bases are TGCAGTGCCCAGCGGGCGGGGGGGGTTGTCGGCCAAGAGACCCAGTACTTC. Its protein product is CSAQRAGGVVGQETQYF.

The chain joins TRBV18 to TRBJ1-1, with 9 bases fitting TRBD1. The CDR3 has 14 residues. Germline V CDR1 and CDR2: KGHSH, LQKENI. Trimming cost V 2 bases and J 4 bases; bases outside gene matches: 2. The CDR3 reads CASSPTTGGTEAFF. Here the CDR3 DNA reads TGTGCCAGCTCACCAACGACAGGGGGCACTGAAGCTTTCTTT. The full variable domain, its missing parts supplied by reference TRBV18 and TRBJ1-1, is NAGVMQNPRHLVRRRGQEARLRCSPMKGHSHVYWYRQLPEEGLKFMVYLQKENIIDESGMPKERFSAEFPKEGPSILRIQQVVRGDSAAYFCASSPTTGGTEAFFGQGTRLTVV.

The table lists this clonotype with many counts. This chain uses TRBV12-3 or TRBV12-4 with TRBJ2-1, with D maybe TRBD1 (5 bases). The CDR3 is 12 amino acids. With 9 bases removed from V and 10 bases from J, the gap between germline ends came to 16 bases. CDR3 nucleotide sequence: TGTGCCAGTTCCCCCAGGGCTAAGGAGCAGTTCTTC. It is translated as CASSPRAKEQFF.

This clonotype was recorded many times. The chain uses TRBV5-1 and TRBJ1-1, with D perhaps matching TRBD1 (5 bases). V was trimmed by 3 bases and J by 3 bases, leaving 18 bases between them. Per germline, CDR1 SGHRS and CDR2 YFSETQ. The CDR3 totals 16 residues. The CDR3 bases are TGCGCCAGCAGCTCCCCGCAGGGTGGTATTGACACTGAAGCTTTCTTT. Encoded protein: CASSSPQGGIDTEAFF. The full variable domain, completed using reference TRBV5-1 and TRBJ1-1, is KAGVTQTPRYLIKTRGQQVTLSCSPISGHRSVSWYQQTPGQGLQFLFEYFSETQRNKGNFPGRFSGRQFSNSRSEMNVSTLELGDSALYLCASSSPQGGIDTEAFFGQGTRLTVV.

The chain recombines TRBV29-1 with TRBJ2-6, with D tentatively TRBD1 (6 bases). V lost 6 bases and J lost 0, with 9 bases in between. CDR3 size: 14 residues. Germline V gene lookup returns CDR1 SQVTM and CDR2 ANQGSEA. CDR3 DNA sequence: TGCAGCGTAAGAGGGGGCTCTGGGGCCAACGTCCTGACTTTC. Translating it yields CSVRGGSGANVLTF. The variable domain in full, completed from reference TRBV29-1 and TRBJ2-6, reads SAVISQKPSRDICQRGTSLTIQCQVDSQVTMMFWYRQQPGQSLTLIATANQGSEATYESGFVIDKFPISRPNLTFSTLTVSNMSPEDSSIYLCSVRGGSGANVLTFGAGSRLTVL.

This clonotype was picked up many times. The chain is built from TRBV10-3 and TRBJ2-1; D unresolved. Germline V gene data show CDR1 as ENHRY and CDR2 as SYGVKD. This CDR3 spans 11 amino acids. V shed 5 bases and J shed 8 bases, with 7 bases lying between them. The CDR3 spells CAISYNDEQFF. Here the CDR3 DNA reads TGTGCCATCAGTTACAATGATGAGCAGTTCTTC.

The chain combines TRBV7-2 with TRBJ2-5, with D uncertain. Germline V gene lookup returns CDR1 SGHTA and CDR2 FQGNSA. The length of the CDR3 is 15 residues. The V end lost 2 bases, the J end lost 0 bases, and 10 bases lay between the germline ends. CDR3 DNA: TGTGCCAGCAGCTTATCAGCTCAGTACCAAGAGACCCAGTACTTC. It is translated as CASSLSAQYQETQYF.

This clonotype was counted ten times or more. The CDR3 loop reads CASSLFEGGELFF. The DNA of the CDR3 is TGTGCCAGCAGCCTCTTCGAGGGCGGGGAGCTGTTTTTT. The chain uses TRBV7-9 and TRBJ2-2; D is possibly TRBD2 (5 bases). Trimming stripped 5 bases from V and 7 bases from J, with 11 bases between. This CDR3 has 13 amino acids. Germline CDR1 and CDR2: SEHNR and FQNEAQ (reference sequence).

Details on this clonotype: The junction does not match germline at one end; this may be a read error. The rearrangement uses TRBV20-1 and TRBJ1-2, with TRBD1 identical over 8 bases. Germline CDR1 DFQATT, CDR2 SNEGSKA (reference sequence). This CDR3 is built from 17 residues. The CDR3 DNA reads as TGCAGTGCTAGGACAGGGGCCACAGACTCTCTCCACTATGGCTACGCCTTC. Translation gives CSARTGATDSLHYGYAF.

To note about this clonotype: One junction end does not reproduce the germline sequence, and a read error may be involved. This chain joins TRBV12-3 or TRBV12-4 and TRBJ2-1; D is perhaps TRBD2 (6 bases). This CDR3 comprises 18 residues. The CDR3, as DNA: TGTGCCTGCAGTTTTCGGCTGCGCGGGATGAGCTCCTACAATGAGCAGTTCTTC. Protein: CACSFRLRGMSSYNEQFF.

This clonotype has a handful of counts. The chain combines TRBV9 with TRBJ2-3; 13 bases align to TRBD2. The V gene's germline CDR1 is SGDLS and CDR2 YYNGEE. V lost 0 bases to trimming and J lost 4 bases; unmatched junction nucleotides: 5. This CDR3 comprises 17 residues. The CDR3 sequence is CASSVAPGLAGADTQYF. CDR3 DNA sequence: TGTGCCAGCAGCGTAGCTCCCGGACTAGCGGGAGCAGATACGCAGTATTTT.

This clonotype showed up many times. This chain links TRBV7-7 with TRBJ2-6; 9 bases align to TRBD1. Germline-derived CDR1 and CDR2 are SSHAT and FNYEAQ (reference sequence). V dropped 8 bases and J dropped 0; count of bases not matched to a gene: 2. The CDR3 runs 15 residues. The CDR3 loop is CASGQGPSGANVLTF. CDR3 coding DNA: TGTGCCAGCGGACAGGGGCCCTCTGGGGCCAACGTCCTGACTTTC.

The chain has TRBV24-1 and TRBJ2-1; 9 positions match TRBD1. Germline loops: CDR1 KGHDR, CDR2 SFDVKD. J was trimmed by 4 bases and V by 2 bases; bases with no gene match: 5. This CDR3 is 16 amino acids long. CDR3 protein: CATSDSWDRAYNEQFF. DNA of the CDR3: TGTGCCACCAGTGATTCATGGGACAGGGCGTACAATGAGCAGTTCTTC.

This clonotype was seen a handful of times. The CDR3 DNA is TGTGCCAGCAGTGACGTGGGTATTGCTTTCTTT. It specifies CASSDVGIAFF. V usage is TRBV2 and J usage is TRBJ1-1; no definite D call. The CDR3 is made up of 11 amino acids. V dropped 3 bases and J dropped 11 bases, with 10 bases sitting between them. From germline, CDR1 is SNHLY and CDR2 FYNNEI.

CDR3 region: CASSWGLAGEGGSYNEQFF. The CDR3 bases are TGCGCCAGCAGCTGGGGACTAGCGGGAGAAGGGGGCTCCTACAATGAGCAGTTCTTC. The chain combines TRBV5-1 with TRBJ2-1; 14 nucleotides align to TRBD2. The CDR3 is 19 amino acids. Per germline, CDR1 SGHRS and CDR2 YFSETQ. V was clipped by 3 bases and J by 0 bases; unmatched bases: 8. Together with reference TRBV5-1 and TRBJ2-1, the CDR3 gives the full variable domain: KAGVTQTPRYLIKTRGQQVTLSCSPISGHRSVSWYQQTPGQGLQFLFEYFSETQRNKGNFPGRFSGRQFSNSRSEMNVSTLELGDSALYLCASSWGLAGEGGSYNEQFFGPGTRLTVL.

This clonotype has ten or more counts. CDR3 coding DNA: TGTGCCAGCAGCTTAGGGGCGGGGGGCGAAGTCGGCAATCAGCCCCAGCATTTT. It encodes CASSLGAGGEVGNQPQHF. The V gene is TRBV11-1, the J gene TRBJ1-5; D perhaps matches TRBD1 (6 bases). Trimming removed 1 base from V and 2 bases from J, with 18 bases in between. Germline values: CDR1 SGHAT, CDR2 FQDESV (reference sequence). The CDR3 is 18 amino acids.

This clonotype came up many times. The chain combines TRBV20-1 with TRBJ2-6; tentatively, D is TRBD1 or TRBD2 (5 bases each). The germline V and J ends were trimmed by 1 base and 4 bases, with 14 bases remaining between them. Germline V gene data show CDR1 as DFQATT and CDR2 as SNEGSKA (reference sequence). The CDR3 is made up of 16 amino acids. This chain's CDR3 is CSARGQGPSGANVLTF. The CDR3 coding sequence is TGCAGTGCTAGAGGGCAGGGACCATCAGGGGCCAACGTCCTGACTTTC.

The sample holds a few counts of this clonotype. This chain links TRBV12-3 or TRBV12-4 with TRBJ1-1, with unresolved D. V was pared by 2 bases and J by 2 bases, with 9 bases between. This CDR3 has 14 residues. The CDR3 region is CASSLRQRNTEAFF. CDR3 bases: TGTGCCAGCAGTTTACGGCAGAGAAACACTGAAGCTTTCTTT.